This TCR beta chain was identified during a study of spatial heterogeneity in lung cancer. Study-level results: Mutation tallies in tumors tracked expanded intratumoral alpha and beta TCR counts.

Time point in this sample: sample taken at primary tumor resection. Untreated early-stage non-small cell lung cancer patients, over 55 in total, were the donors. Tumor, nontumor lung or frozen PBMC supplied whole RNA that was sequenced unsorted. This clonotype was detected many times. The antigen is not known. TCRdb re-derived calls from the 5' RACE reads in MiXCR, one entry per CDR3 protein. The table lists around 18,000 distinct CDR3 sequences, 5.7% of them singletons. The germline gives CDR1 SSHAT, CDR2 FNYEAQ (reference sequence). The V gene lost 1 base and the J gene lost 0 bases, with 8 bases spanning the gap. The CDR3 totals 15 residues.

Sequencing used lung tumor tissue, obtained at surgery. The clonotype comes from a female donor with early-stage non-small cell lung cancer. V usage is TRBV7-7 and J usage is TRBJ2-3; D may be TRBD2 (6 bases). CDR3 sequence (DNA): TGTGCCAGCAGCTTAGTTGCGGGGAGCACAGATACGCAGTATTTT. It translates to CASSLVAGSTDTQYF.